This T cell receptor beta chain was sequenced during a study of shared clonotypes between healthy human individuals. Turning to this clone: Its antigen is currently unknown.

Libraries were prepared by immunoSEQ multiplex PCR; TCRdb keeps only in-frame clonotypes and omits some of them. The repertoire holds some 1,400,000 clones, with more than 95% as singletons. Study results and limitations: The represented genetic and exposure-history diversity was limited by the small number of donors. The rarefaction results pointed to incomplete sorted-subset sequencing despite large depth.

The sequenced sample was naive CD4+ T cells sorted from blood. Documented subset: CD45RA+ positively selected. This sequence was found in a man aged 25 to 40 in good health.

The CDR3 nucleotides read TGTGCCAGCTCACCCATGGTCTTGGGAACAGCGCCCTATGGCTACACCTTC. It encodes CASSPMVLGTAPYGYTF. This chain links TRBV18 with TRBJ1-2; D unclear. The CDR3 runs to 17 residues. The germline gives CDR1 KGHSH, CDR2 LQKENI. V was cut by 3 bases and J by 4 bases, with 21 bases left in between.